This T cell receptor beta chain appears in the sequencing data of a study of cytomegalovirus exposure and HLA in healthy donors. A multiplex PCR was run with 60 Vbeta primers and 13 Jbeta primers. Sequencing used immunoSEQ multiplex PCR; TCRdb keeps in-frame clones, though not all of them. The profile shows about 160,000 clones, 75% to 85% of them singletons. This clone showed up just once. What it binds is not known. Study-level findings and limits: A later analysis appeared to link common viral pathogens to several of the most significant clusters. The authors judged a highly shared variant cluster likely a sequencing artifact. A further, later analysis showed that HLA-associated TCR beta chains (compared with equally common others) were more clonally expanded.

The V gene lost 2 bases and the J gene lost 5 bases, with 13 bases spanning the gap. The CDR3 sequence is 15 residues long. The germline V gene has CDR1 SNHLY and CDR2 FYNNEI. The sequenced material came from PBMCs. The sequence derives from a man between 50 and 59 years old in good health and CMV-seropositive. V usage is TRBV2 and J usage is TRBJ1-5; D is ambiguous. This CDR3 is CASSESQGSHQPQHF. CDR3 coding DNA: TGTGCCAGCAGTGAATCTCAAGGGAGTCATCAGCCCCAGCATTTT.